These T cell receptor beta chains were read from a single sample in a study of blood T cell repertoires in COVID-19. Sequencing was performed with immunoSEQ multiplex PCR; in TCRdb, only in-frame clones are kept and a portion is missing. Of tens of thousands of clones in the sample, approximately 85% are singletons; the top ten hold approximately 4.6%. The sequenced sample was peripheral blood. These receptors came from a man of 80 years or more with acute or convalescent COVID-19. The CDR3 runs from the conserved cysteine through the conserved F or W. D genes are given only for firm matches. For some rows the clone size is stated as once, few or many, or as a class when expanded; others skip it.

DNA: TGTGCCAGCAGCGGACCGGGACAGGGTAGTAGATTCGAGCAGTACTTC
CDR3: CASSGPGQGSRFEQYF
J: TRBJ2-7
D: TRBD1
V: TRBV7-2
size: -

DNA: TGTGCCATCAGGGGGGACAGCGGCTATGGCTACACCTTC
CDR3: CAIRGDSGYGYTF
J: TRBJ1-2
D: TRBD1
V: TRBV10-3
size: once

DNA: TGTGCCAGCAGGAGGAGGGTTTATGGCTACACCTTC
CDR3: CASRRRVYGYTF
J: TRBJ1-2
D: -
V: TRBV21-1
size: -

DNA: TGCGCCAGGGATGCGACAGGGGGCGTAAACACCATATATTTT
CDR3: CARDATGGVNTIYF
J: TRBJ1-3
D: TRBD1
V: TRBV5-1
size: -

DNA: TGTGCCAGTAGTCAGGGGAGCAATCAGCCCCAGCATTTT
CDR3: CASSQGSNQPQHF
J: TRBJ1-5
D: -
V: TRBV19
size: -

DNA: TGTGCCAGCAGCTTGGGGCGGGGGGGGCCGGATACGCAGTATTTT
CDR3: CASSLGRGGPDTQYF
J: TRBJ2-3
D: TRBD2
V: TRBV5-4
size: -

DNA: TGTGCCATCAGTGTTGGAGGGAAAGGCACTGAAGCTTTCTTT
CDR3: CAISVGGKGTEAFF
J: TRBJ1-1
D: -
V: TRBV10-3
size: -

DNA: TGTGCCAGCTCACCCAACCTATCAGGGGAAGCTTTCTTT
CDR3: CASSPNLSGEAFF
J: TRBJ1-1
D: -
V: TRBV18
size: -

DNA: TGTGCCAGCAGCTATGGACAGGACACCGGGGAGCTGTTTTTT
CDR3: CASSYGQDTGELFF
J: TRBJ2-2
D: TRBD1
V: TRBV9
size: -

DNA: TGTGCCAGCAGTGATCCCGGACAGGGCCCCGAGCAGTACTTC
CDR3: CASSDPGQGPEQYF
J: TRBJ2-7
D: TRBD1
V: TRBV6-6
size: -

DNA: TGTGCCAGCAGCGCAGGGTACAATGAGCAGTTCTTC
CDR3: CASSAGYNEQFF
J: TRBJ2-1
D: -
V: TRBV5-5
size: -

DNA: TGTGCCAGTAGTATAGTAGCGACAGGGGGCCAAGAGACCCAGTACTTC
CDR3: CASSIVATGGQETQYF
J: TRBJ2-5
D: TRBD1
V: TRBV19
size: once

DNA: TGTGCCAGCAGCTACCTCCCCACAGCCTACGAGCAGTACTTC
CDR3: CASSYLPTAYEQYF
J: TRBJ2-7
D: -
V: TRBV9
size: -

DNA: TGTGCCAGCAGCTTAGTCGGGACAGGGCCGCTCTACGAGCAGTACTTC
CDR3: CASSLVGTGPLYEQYF
J: TRBJ2-7
D: TRBD1
V: TRBV7-2
size: -

DNA: TGTGCCATCAGGAAGACAGTGGCGGAAGGCTACACCTTC
CDR3: CAIRKTVAEGYTF
J: TRBJ1-2
D: -
V: TRBV10-3
size: -

DNA: TGTGCCAGTAGTTTATCAATAACTAGCGGGGTCACAGATACGCAGTATTTT
CDR3: CASSLSITSGVTDTQYF
J: TRBJ2-3
D: TRBD2
V: TRBV19
size: -

DNA: TGTGCCAGCAGTTACTCGAAGGCACAGGGGGCCGAAAAACTGTTTTTT
CDR3: CASSYSKAQGAEKLFF
J: TRBJ1-4
D: TRBD1
V: TRBV6-5
size: -

DNA: TGTGCCACCAGTGATTTGTGGGACGGAGAAGGGGGAGATACGCAGTATTTT
CDR3: CATSDLWDGEGGDTQYF
J: TRBJ2-3
D: -
V: TRBV24-1
size: -

DNA: TGCGCCAGCAGCCAAGATACCCCATTAGTCCTCCCGGGCGTCCTGACTTTC
CDR3: CASSQDTPLVLPGVLTF
J: TRBJ2-6
D: -
V: TRBV4-1
size: -

DNA: TGTGCCAGCAGTTATAGTAATTCACCCCTCCACTTT
CDR3: CASSYSNSPLHF
J: TRBJ1-6
D: -
V: TRBV6-5
size: -

DNA: TGTGCCAGCAGTGACTCGGGGCTAGCGGGTACTGAGCAGTTCTTC
CDR3: CASSDSGLAGTEQFF
J: TRBJ2-1
D: TRBD2
V: TRBV6-4
size: -

DNA: TGTGCCAGCAGCGCGGGACTAGCGGGCACCTACGAGCAGTACTTC
CDR3: CASSAGLAGTYEQYF
J: TRBJ2-7
D: TRBD2
V: TRBV5-4
size: -

DNA: TGTGCCAGTAAAGGGGCAGCGAACACTGAAGCTTTCTTT
CDR3: CASKGAANTEAFF
J: TRBJ1-1
D: -
V: TRBV19
size: once

DNA: TGTGCCATCAGTGACTCCCTCCGTTACACAGATACGCAGTATTTT
CDR3: CAISDSLRYTDTQYF
J: TRBJ2-3
D: -
V: TRBV10-3
size: -

DNA: TGTGCCAGCAGTTTCACCAGGGGACTAGCGGGAGGATTCTCTGGGGCCAACGTCCTGACTTTC
CDR3: CASSFTRGLAGGFSGANVLTF
J: TRBJ2-6
D: TRBD2
V: TRBV28
size: -

DNA: TGCGCCAGCAGCCAAGCGGGGGGGCAAAACACCGGGGAGCTGTTTTTT
CDR3: CASSQAGGQNTGELFF
J: TRBJ2-2
D: TRBD2
V: TRBV4-3
size: -

DNA: TGTGCCAGCAGCCAGGACAGGGGTACGACTGAAGCTTTCTTT
CDR3: CASSQDRGTTEAFF
J: TRBJ1-1
D: TRBD1
V: TRBV5-4
size: -

DNA: TGTGCCACCAGTGACCAGGGGCTCGGGTATGGCTACACCTTC
CDR3: CATSDQGLGYGYTF
J: TRBJ1-2
D: -
V: TRBV24-1
size: few

DNA: TGTGCCCCCAGGGGGGAAGTAACTCCTGAAGCTTTCTTT
CDR3: CAPRGEVTPEAFF
J: TRBJ1-1
D: TRBD1
V: TRBV6-4
size: -

DNA: TGTGCCAGCGGACAGCCCTTGGGGTTCTTC
CDR3: CASGQPLGFF
J: TRBJ2-1
D: -
V: TRBV2
size: few

DNA: TGTGCTAGTGGTTTGGGGCGGGGGCAGTACTTC
CDR3: CASGLGRGQYF
J: TRBJ2-7
D: -
V: TRBV12-5
size: -

DNA: TGTGCCAGCAGCCAGGGACAGAGCACCTACAATGAGCAGTTCTTC
CDR3: CASSQGQSTYNEQFF
J: TRBJ2-1
D: TRBD1
V: TRBV7-9
size: -

DNA: TGCGCCAGCAGCCAATCTCCTAGCGGGGGGTACCAAGAGACCCAGTACTTC
CDR3: CASSQSPSGGYQETQYF
J: TRBJ2-5
D: TRBD2
V: TRBV4-3
size: -

DNA: TGTGCCAGCCTCGAGGGGACAGGGCGTTCACCCCTCCACTTT
CDR3: CASLEGTGRSPLHF
J: TRBJ1-6
D: TRBD1
V: TRBV6-5
size: -

DNA: TGTGCCAGCAGCTTAGCGGGAGTCACAGATACGCAGTATTTT
CDR3: CASSLAGVTDTQYF
J: TRBJ2-3
D: -
V: TRBV7-2
size: -